These 8 T cell receptor beta chains came from one sample sequenced in a study of T-cell reconstitution after alpha-beta-depleted transplantation in children. A library of TCRbeta sequences, prepared with unique molecular identifiers, was generated. A single record per CDR3 protein comes from TCRdb applying MiXCR to the PCR reads. Of about 200,000 distinct CDR3 sequences listed, approximately 8% are singletons. The specimen was PBMCs, mostly from graft donor cells, collected 360 days after TCRalphabeta/CD19-depleted stem cell transplant. All receptors come from a male patient between 2 and 15 years old who had a stem cell transplant for acute myeloid leukemia, so the T cells may come from the graft donor.

This clonotype was seen many times. The chain carries TRBV4-3 and TRBJ2-2, with D unclear. Germline V CDR1 and CDR2: LGHNA, YSLEER. V lost 3 bases and J lost 8, with 10 bases in between. The CDR3 is 13 amino acids. As DNA, the CDR3 is TGCGCCAGCAGCCATAATTCGGCGGGGGAGCTGTTTTTT. Protein: CASSHNSAGELFF.

In this sample, this clonotype turned up a few times. The V gene is TRBV20-1, the J gene TRBJ2-6; 7 positions agree with TRBD1. The CDR3 consists of 16 residues. V gave up 0 bases and J gave up 2 bases; unmatched junction bases: 4. Germline CDR1 reads DFQATT; CDR2 reads SNEGSKA (reference sequence). CDR3 DNA: TGCAGTGCTAGAGATCTCGGACAGGCTGGGGCCAACGTCCTGACTTTC. The encoded protein is CSARDLGQAGANVLTF.

Many counts were recorded for this clonotype. The chain is built from TRBV10-3 and TRBJ2-3, with a weak D call TRBD1 (5 bases). The V gene lost 6 bases and the J gene lost 6 bases, with 10 bases spanning the gap. The CDR3 extends over 12 amino acids. Germline V gene data show CDR1 as ENHRY and CDR2 as SYGVKD. CDR3 sequence (DNA): TGTGCCATCAGCGCCGCAGGGGATACGCAGTATTTT. This translates into CAISAAGDTQYF.

The chain joins TRBV20-1 to TRBJ2-2, with D possibly TRBD2 on 5 matching bases. V gave up 0 bases and J gave up 3 bases, with 11 bases separating them. Germline V gene sequence: CDR1 DFQATT, CDR2 SNEGSKA (reference sequence). The CDR3 has 15 amino acids. CDR3 sequence (DNA): TGCAGTGCTAGAGATAGTGGACTCTACACCGGGGAGCTGTTTTTT. This codes for CSARDSGLYTGELFF.

This clonotype came up many times. Here the CDR3 reads CASSLIRPRQPQHF. CDR3 nucleotides: TGCGCCAGCAGCTTGATCAGGCCAAGGCAGCCCCAGCATTTT. J is TRBJ1-5 and V is TRBV5-1; D remains unclear. The CDR3 length is 14 residues. Trimming left V 1 base short and J 7 bases short, with 12 bases between. Germline-derived CDR1 and CDR2 are SGHRS and YFSETQ.

This clonotype was seen a few times. The chain employs TRBV29-1 and TRBJ2-3, with D unresolved. The CDR3 totals 12 residues. Between the trimmed V and J ends, which lost 7 bases and 2 bases, there was a span of 10 bases. The germline gives CDR1 SQVTM, CDR2 ANQGSEA. The CDR3 DNA reads TGCAGCGCCAAAGTGGTCACAGATACGCAGTATTTT. Protein sequence: CSAKVVTDTQYF.

This clonotype was observed a handful of times. CDR3 sequence (DNA): TGTGCCAGCAGCACCCGGACTACACCTCACGTCGATGAGCAGTTCTTC. It yields the protein CASSTRTTPHVDEQFF. V usage is TRBV7-8 and J usage is TRBJ2-1, with D possibly being TRBD2 (6 bases). Germline V gene sequence: CDR1 SGHVS, CDR2 FQNEAQ. Trimming took 5 bases from V and 8 from J, leaving 22 bases between them. This CDR3 is 16 amino acids long.

This clonotype was found many times. The rearrangement uses TRBV12-3 or TRBV12-4 and TRBJ2-3; TRBD2 matches at 8 bases. The CDR3 is 18 amino acids. V lost 1 base and J lost 0; bases outside the gene matches: 9. The CDR3 sequence is CASSLGVSGGLSTDTQYF. The CDR3 nucleotides are TGTGCCAGCAGTTTAGGAGTAAGCGGGGGACTGAGCACAGATACGCAGTATTTT.